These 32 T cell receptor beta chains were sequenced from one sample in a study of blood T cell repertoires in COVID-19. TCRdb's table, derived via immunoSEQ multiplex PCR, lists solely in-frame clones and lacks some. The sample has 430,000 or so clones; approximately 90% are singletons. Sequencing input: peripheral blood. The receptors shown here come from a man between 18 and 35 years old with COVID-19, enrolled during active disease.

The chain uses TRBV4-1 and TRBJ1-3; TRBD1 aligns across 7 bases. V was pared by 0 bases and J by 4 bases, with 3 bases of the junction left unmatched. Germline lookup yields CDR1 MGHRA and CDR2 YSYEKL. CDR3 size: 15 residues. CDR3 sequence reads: CASSQDRGEGNTIYF. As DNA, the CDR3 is TGCGCCAGCAGCCAAGACAGGGGGGAAGGAAACACCATATATTTT.

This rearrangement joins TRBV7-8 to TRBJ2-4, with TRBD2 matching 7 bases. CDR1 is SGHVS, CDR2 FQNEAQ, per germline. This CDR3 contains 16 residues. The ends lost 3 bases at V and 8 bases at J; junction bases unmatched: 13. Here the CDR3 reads CASSFPREGSEDIQYF. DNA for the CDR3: TGTGCCAGCAGCTTCCCAAGGGAGGGCTCGGAGGACATTCAGTACTTC.

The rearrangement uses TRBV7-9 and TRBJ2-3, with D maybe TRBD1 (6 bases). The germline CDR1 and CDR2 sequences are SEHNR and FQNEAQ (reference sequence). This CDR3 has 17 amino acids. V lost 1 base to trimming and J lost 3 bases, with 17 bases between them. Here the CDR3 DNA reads TGTGCCAGCAGCTTAGAGGCAGGGGAGATTGGGACAGATACGCAGTATTTT. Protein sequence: CASSLEAGEIGTDTQYF.

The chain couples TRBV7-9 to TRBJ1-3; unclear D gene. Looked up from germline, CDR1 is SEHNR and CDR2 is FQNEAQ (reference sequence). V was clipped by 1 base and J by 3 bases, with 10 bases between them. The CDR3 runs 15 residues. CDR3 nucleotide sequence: TGTGCCAGCAGCTTAGACCCGCCTAGTGGAAACACCATATATTTT. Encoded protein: CASSLDPPSGNTIYF.

CDR3 bases: TGTGCCAGCAGCCAAGCCTGGGGCGGGGACCAAGAGACCCAGTACTTC. Protein product: CASSQAWGGDQETQYF. This chain uses TRBV14 with TRBJ2-5; TRBD2 might be the D (6 bases). The V gene lost 1 base and the J gene lost 0 bases, with 12 bases spanning the gap. The CDR3 has 16 residues. Germline loops: CDR1 SGHDN, CDR2 FVKESK.

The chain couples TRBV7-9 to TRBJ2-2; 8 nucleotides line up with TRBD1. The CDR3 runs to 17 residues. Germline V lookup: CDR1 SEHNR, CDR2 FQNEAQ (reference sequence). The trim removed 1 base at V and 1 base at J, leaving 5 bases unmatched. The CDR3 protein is CASSLGAGQGNTGELFF. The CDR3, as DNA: TGTGCCAGCAGCTTAGGGGCCGGACAGGGGAACACCGGGGAGCTGTTTTTT.

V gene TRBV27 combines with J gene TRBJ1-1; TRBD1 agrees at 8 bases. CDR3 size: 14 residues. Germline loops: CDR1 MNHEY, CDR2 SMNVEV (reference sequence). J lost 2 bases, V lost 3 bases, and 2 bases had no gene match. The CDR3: CASSLQGANTEAFF. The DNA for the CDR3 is TGTGCCAGCAGTTTGCAGGGGGCTAACACTGAAGCTTTCTTT.

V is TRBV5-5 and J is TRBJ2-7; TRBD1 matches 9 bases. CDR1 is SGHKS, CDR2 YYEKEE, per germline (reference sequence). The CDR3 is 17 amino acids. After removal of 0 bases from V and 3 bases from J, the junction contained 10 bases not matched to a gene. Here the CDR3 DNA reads TGTGCCAGCAGCTTGGGGTTTCCGGGACAGGGAATCTACGAGCAGTACTTC. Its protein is CASSLGFPGQGIYEQYF.

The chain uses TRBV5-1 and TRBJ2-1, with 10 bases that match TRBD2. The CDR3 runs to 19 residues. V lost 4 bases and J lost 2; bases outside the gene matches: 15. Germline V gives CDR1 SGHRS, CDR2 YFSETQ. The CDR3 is CASSKSGASGGHTYNEQFF. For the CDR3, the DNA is TGCGCCAGCAGCAAGAGCGGCGCTAGCGGGGGTCACACCTACAATGAGCAGTTCTTC.

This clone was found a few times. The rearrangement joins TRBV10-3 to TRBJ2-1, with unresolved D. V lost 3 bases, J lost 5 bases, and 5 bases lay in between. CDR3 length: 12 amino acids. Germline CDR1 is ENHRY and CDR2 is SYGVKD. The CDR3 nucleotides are TGTGCCATCAGTGATACGGACAATGAGCAGTTCTTC. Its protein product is CAISDTDNEQFF.

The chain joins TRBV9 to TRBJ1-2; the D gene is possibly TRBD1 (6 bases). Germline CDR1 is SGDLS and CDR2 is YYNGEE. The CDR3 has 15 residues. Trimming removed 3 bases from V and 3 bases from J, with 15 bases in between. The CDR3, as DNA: TGTGCCAGCAGCGCGGGCGGGGGGCAAGACTATGGCTACACCTTC. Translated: CASSAGGGQDYGYTF. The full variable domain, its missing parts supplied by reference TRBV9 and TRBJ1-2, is DSGVTQTPKHLITATGQRVTLRCSPRSGDLSVYWYQQSLDQGLQFLIQYYNGEERAKGNILERFSAQQFPDLHSELNLSSLELGDSALYFCASSAGGGQDYGYTFGSGTRLTVV.

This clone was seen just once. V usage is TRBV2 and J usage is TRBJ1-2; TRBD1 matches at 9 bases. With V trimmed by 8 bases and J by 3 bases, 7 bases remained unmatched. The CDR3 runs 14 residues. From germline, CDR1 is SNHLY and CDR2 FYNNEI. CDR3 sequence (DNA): TGTGCCAGCTGCTGGGACAGGGCGGACTATGGCTACACCTTC. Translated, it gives CASCWDRADYGYTF.

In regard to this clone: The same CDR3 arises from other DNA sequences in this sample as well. The CDR3 nucleotides read TGTGCCAGTACAATGAGCTCCTATAATTCACCCCTCCACTTT. Translation gives CASTMSSYNSPLHF. V usage is TRBV19 and J usage is TRBJ1-6, with D unresolved. The CDR3 totals 14 residues. Per germline, CDR1 LNHDA and CDR2 SQIVND (reference sequence). The ends were cut back, 7 bases at V and 0 bases at J, with 7 bases in the middle. Using reference TRBV19 and TRBJ1-6 for the parts outside the CDR3, the full variable domain is DGGITQSPKYLFRKEGQNVTLSCEQNLNHDAMYWYRQDPGQGLRLIYYSQIVNDFQKGDIAEGYSVSREKKESFPLTVTSAQKNPTAFYLCASTMSSYNSPLHFGNGTRLTVT.

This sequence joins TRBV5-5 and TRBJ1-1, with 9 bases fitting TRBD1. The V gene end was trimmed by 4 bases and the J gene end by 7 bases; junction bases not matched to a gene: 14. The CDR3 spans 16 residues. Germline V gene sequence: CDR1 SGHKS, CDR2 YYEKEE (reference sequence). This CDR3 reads CASSNAPTGGPSEAFF. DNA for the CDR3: TGTGCCAGCAGCAACGCCCCGACAGGGGGGCCTAGTGAAGCTTTCTTT.

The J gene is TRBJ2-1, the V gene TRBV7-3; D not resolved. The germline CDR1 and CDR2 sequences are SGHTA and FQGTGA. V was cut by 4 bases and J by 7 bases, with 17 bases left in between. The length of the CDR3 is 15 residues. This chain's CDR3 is CASSSPEKPLNEQFF. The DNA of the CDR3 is TGTGCCAGCAGCTCACCCGAGAAACCCCTTAATGAGCAGTTCTTC.

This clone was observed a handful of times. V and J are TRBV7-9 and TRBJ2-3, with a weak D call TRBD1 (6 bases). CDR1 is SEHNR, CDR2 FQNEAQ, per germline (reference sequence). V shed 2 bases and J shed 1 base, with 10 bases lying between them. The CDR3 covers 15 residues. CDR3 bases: TGTGCCAGCAGCTTACAGGGGTCGGGCACAGATACGCAGTATTTT. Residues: CASSLQGSGTDTQYF. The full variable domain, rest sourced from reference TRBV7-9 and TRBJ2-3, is DTGVSQNPRHKITKRGQNVTFRCDPISEHNRLYWYRQTLGQGPEFLTYFQNEAQLEKSRLLSDRFSAERPKGSFSTLEIQRTEQGDSAMYLCASSLQGSGTDTQYFGPGTRLTVL.

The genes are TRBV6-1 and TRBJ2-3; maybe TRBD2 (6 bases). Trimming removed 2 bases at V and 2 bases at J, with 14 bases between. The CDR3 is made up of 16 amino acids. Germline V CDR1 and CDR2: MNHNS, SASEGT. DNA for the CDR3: TGTGCCAGCAGTGAACTTCTGGGCGGGGTCACAGATACGCAGTATTTT. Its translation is CASSELLGGVTDTQYF.

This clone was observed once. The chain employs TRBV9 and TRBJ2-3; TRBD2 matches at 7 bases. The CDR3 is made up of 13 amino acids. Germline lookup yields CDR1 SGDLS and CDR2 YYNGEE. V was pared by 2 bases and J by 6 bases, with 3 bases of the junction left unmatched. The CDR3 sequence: CASSVFGGDTQYF. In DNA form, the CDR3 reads TGTGCCAGCAGCGTGTTCGGGGGGGATACGCAGTATTTT.

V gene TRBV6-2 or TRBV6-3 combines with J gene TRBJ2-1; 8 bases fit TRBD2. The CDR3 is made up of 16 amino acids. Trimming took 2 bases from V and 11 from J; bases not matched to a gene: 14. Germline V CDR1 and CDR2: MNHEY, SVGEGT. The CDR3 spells CASSYTSGIGRLQQFF. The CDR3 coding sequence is TGTGCCAGCAGTTACACTAGCGGCATTGGGAGACTTCAGCAGTTCTTC.

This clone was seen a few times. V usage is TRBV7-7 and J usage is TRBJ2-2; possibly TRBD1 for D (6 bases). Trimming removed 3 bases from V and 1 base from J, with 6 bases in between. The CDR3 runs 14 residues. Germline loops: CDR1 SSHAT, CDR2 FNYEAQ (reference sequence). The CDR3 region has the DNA TGTGCCAGCAGCTTGGGACAGAACACCGGGGAGCTGTTTTTT. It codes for CASSLGQNTGELFF.

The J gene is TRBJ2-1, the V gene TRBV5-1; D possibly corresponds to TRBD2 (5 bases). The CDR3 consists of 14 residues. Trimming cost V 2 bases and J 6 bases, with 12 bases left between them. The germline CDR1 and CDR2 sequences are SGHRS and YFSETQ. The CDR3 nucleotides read TGCGCCAGCAGCTTTAACCTAGCAGGCAATGAGCAGTTCTTC. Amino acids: CASSFNLAGNEQFF.

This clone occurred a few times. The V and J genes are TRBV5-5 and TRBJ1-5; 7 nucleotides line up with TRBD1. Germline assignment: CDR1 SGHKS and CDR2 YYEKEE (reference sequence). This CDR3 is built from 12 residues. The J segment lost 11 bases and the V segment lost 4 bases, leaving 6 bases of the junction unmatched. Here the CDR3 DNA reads TGTGCCAGCAGCGGAAGGGGGCAGGCCCAGCATTTT. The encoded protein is CASSGRGQAQHF.

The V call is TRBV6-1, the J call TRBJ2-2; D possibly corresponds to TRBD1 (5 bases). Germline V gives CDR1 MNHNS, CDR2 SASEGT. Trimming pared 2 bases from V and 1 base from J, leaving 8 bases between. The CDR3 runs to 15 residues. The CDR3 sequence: CASSEYGQNTGELFF. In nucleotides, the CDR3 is TGTGCCAGCAGTGAATATGGACAGAACACCGGGGAGCTGTTTTTT.

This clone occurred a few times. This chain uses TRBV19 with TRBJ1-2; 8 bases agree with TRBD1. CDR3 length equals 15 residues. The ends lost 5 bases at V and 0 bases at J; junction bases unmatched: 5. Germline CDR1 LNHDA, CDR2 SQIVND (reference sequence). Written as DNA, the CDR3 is TGTGCCAGTAGTCGGACAGGGCAAGCTAACTATGGCTACACCTTC. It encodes CASSRTGQANYGYTF.

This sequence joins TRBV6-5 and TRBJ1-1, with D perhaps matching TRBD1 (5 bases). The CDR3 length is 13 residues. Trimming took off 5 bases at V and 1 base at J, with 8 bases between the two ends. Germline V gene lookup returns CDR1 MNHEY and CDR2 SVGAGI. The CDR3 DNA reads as TGTGCCAGCAGTATGACAGCGAACACTGAAGCTTTCTTT. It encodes CASSMTANTEAFF.

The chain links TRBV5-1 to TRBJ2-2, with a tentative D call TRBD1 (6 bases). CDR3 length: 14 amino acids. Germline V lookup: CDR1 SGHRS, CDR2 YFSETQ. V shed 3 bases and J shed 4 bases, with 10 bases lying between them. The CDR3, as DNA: TGCGCCAGCAGCTCATTACAGGGCACCGGGGAGCTGTTTTTT. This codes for CASSSLQGTGELFF.

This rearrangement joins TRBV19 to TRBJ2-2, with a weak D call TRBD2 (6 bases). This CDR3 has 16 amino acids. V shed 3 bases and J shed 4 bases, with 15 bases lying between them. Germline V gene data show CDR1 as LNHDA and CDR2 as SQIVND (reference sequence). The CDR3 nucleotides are TGTGCCAGTAGTATGTTCGGGGGAGTAGCCACCGGGGAGCTGTTTTTT. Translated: CASSMFGGVATGELFF.

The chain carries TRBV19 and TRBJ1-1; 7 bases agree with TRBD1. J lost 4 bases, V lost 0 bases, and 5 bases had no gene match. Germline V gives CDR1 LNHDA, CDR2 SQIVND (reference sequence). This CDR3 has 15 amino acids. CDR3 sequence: CASSIETSGGTEAFF. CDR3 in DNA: TGTGCCAGTAGTATAGAAACCTCAGGGGGCACTGAAGCTTTCTTT.

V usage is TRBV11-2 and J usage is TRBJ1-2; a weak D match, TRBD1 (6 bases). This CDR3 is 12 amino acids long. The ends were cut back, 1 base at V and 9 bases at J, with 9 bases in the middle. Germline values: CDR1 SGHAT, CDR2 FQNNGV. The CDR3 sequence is CASSLVRGSYTF. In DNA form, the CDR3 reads TGTGCCAGCAGCTTAGTAAGGGGGAGCTACACCTTC. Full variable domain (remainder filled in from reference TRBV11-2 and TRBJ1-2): EAGVAQSPRYKIIEKRQSVAFWCNPISGHATLYWYQQILGQGPKLLIQFQNNGVVDDSQLPKDRFSAERLKGVDSTLKIQPAKLEDSAVYLCASSLVRGSYTFGSGTRLTVV.

Here the CDR3 DNA reads TGTGCCAGCAGTTACTCCGGGACACCGAATTCACCCCTCCACTTT. Protein: CASSYSGTPNSPLHF. The genes are TRBV6-5 and TRBJ1-6; the D gene is possibly TRBD1 (6 bases). The CDR3 extends over 15 amino acids. Germline assignment: CDR1 MNHEY and CDR2 SVGAGI. V was pared by 0 bases and J by 7 bases, with 10 bases between.

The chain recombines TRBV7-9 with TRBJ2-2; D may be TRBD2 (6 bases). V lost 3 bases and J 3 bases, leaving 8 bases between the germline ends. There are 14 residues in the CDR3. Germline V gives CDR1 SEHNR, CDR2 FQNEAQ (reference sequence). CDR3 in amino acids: CASSLAGYTGELFF. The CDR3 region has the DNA TGTGCCAGCAGCTTGGCGGGGTACACCGGGGAGCTGTTTTTT.

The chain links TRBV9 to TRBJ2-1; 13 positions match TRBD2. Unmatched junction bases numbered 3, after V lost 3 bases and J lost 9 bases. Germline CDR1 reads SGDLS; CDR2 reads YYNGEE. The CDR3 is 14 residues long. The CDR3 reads CASSATSGRTEQFF. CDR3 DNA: TGTGCCAGCAGCGCGACTAGCGGGAGGACTGAGCAGTTCTTC.